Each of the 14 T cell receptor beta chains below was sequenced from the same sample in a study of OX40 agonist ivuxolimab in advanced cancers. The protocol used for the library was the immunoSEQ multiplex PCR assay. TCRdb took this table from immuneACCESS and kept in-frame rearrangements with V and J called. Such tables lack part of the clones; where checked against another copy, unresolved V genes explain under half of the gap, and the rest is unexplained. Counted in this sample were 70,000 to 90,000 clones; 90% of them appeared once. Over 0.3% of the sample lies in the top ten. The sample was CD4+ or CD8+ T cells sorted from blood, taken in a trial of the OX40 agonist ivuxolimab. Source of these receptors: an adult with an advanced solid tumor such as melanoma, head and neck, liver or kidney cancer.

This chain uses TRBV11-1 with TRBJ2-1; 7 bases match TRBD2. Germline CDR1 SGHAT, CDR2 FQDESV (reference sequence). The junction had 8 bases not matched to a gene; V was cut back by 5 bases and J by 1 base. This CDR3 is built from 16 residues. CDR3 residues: CASSRRLASSYNEQFF. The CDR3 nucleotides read TGTGCCAGCAGCCGACGACTAGCAAGTTCCTACAATGAGCAGTTCTTC.

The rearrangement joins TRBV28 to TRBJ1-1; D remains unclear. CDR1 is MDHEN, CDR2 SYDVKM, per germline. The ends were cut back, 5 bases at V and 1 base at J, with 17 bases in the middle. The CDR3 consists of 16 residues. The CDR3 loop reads CASSPLSAAGNTEAFF. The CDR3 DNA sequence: TGTGCCAGCAGTCCCCTCTCGGCGGCGGGGAACACTGAAGCTTTCTTT.

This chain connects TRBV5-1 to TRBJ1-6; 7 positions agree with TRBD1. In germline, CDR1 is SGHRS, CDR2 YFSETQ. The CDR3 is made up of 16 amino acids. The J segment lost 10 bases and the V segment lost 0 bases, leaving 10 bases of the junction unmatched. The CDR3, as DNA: TGCGCCAGCAGCTTGGTGTCGGACAGGCCCAGGTCACCCCTCCACTTT. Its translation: CASSLVSDRPRSPLHF.

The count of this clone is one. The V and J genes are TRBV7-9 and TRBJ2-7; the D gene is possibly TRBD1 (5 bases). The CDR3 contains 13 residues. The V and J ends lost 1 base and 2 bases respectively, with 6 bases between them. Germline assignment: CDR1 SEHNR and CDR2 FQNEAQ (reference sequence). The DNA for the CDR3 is TGTGCCAGCAGCTTAGTACAGGCCTACGAGCAGTACTTC. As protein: CASSLVQAYEQYF.

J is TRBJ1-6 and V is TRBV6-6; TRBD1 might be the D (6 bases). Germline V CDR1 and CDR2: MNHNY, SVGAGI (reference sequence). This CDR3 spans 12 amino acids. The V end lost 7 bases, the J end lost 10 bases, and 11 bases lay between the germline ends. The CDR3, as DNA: TGTGCCAGCACCACTAGGGGGTCACCCCTCCACTTT. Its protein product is CASTTRGSPLHF.

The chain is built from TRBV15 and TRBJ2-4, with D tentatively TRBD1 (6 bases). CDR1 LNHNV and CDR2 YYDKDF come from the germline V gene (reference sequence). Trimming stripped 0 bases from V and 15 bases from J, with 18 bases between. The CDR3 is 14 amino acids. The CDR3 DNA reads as TGTGCCACCAGCAGAGATCAGTGGGACATAATTGGGTACTTC. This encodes CATSRDQWDIIGYF.

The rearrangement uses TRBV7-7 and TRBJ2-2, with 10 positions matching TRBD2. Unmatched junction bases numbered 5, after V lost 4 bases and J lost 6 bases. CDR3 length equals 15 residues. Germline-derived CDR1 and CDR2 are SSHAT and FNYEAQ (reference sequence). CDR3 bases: TGTGCCAGCAGCTCTAGCGGGAGTAAGTCCGGGGAGCTGTTTTTT. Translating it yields CASSSSGSKSGELFF.

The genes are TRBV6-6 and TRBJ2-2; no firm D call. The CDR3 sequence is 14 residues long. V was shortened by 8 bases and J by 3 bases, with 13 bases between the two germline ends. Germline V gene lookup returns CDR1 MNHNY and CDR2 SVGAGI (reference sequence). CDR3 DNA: TGTGCCAGCTTGCCTACATTGGACACCGGGGAGCTGTTTTTT. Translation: CASLPTLDTGELFF.

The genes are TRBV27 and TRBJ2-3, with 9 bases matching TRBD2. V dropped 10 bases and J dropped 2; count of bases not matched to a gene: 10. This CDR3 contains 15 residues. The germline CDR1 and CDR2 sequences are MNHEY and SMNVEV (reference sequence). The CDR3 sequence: CATGASGAYTDTQYF. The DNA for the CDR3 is TGTGCCACAGGGGCTAGCGGGGCCTACACAGATACGCAGTATTTT.

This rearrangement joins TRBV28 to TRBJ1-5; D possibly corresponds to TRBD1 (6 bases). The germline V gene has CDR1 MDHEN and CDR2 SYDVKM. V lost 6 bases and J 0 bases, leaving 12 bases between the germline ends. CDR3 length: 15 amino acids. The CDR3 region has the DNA TGTGCCAGCAGGAGGGACAACCTTAGCAATCAGCCCCAGCATTTT. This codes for CASRRDNLSNQPQHF.

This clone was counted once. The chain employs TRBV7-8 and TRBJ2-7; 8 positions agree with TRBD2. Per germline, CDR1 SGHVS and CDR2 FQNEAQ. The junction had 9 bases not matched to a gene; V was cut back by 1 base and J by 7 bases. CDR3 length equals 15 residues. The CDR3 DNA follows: TGTGCCAGCAGCTTAGTGGACGGGAGGGCTCGTGAGCAGTACTTC. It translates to CASSLVDGRAREQYF.

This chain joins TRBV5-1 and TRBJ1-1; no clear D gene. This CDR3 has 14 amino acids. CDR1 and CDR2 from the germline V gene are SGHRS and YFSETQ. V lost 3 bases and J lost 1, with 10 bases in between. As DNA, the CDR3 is TGCGCCAGCAGCTGGGCATGGGGGAACACTGAAGCTTTCTTT. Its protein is CASSWAWGNTEAFF.

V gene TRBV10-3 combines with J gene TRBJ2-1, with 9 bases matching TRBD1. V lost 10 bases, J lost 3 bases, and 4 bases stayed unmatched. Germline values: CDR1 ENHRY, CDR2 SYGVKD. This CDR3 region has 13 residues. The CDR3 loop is CATSTGGYNEQFF. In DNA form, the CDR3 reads TGTGCCACTTCGACAGGGGGCTACAATGAGCAGTTCTTC.

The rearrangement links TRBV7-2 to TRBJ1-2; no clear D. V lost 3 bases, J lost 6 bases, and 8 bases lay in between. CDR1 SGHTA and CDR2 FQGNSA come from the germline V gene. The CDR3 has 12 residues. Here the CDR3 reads CASSFEGHGYTF. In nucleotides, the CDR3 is TGTGCCAGCAGCTTCGAGGGCCATGGCTACACCTTC.